The 19 T cell receptor beta chains in this list originate from one sample, sequenced in a study of read filtering for tumor transcriptome and immune sequencing. The library was built from roughly 400 ng RNA with molecular barcoded adaptors for alpha/delta and beta/gamma chains. TCRdb analysed the reads with MiXCR anew, one entry per CDR3 protein. This table has 100,000 to 150,000 distinct CDR3 sequences, 13% appearing once. Sequenced input: a population of CD138-negative cells sorted from bone marrow. The receptors were sampled from a donor aged 40 or over with multiple myeloma.

The J gene is TRBJ2-7, the V gene TRBV11-2; no clear D gene. This CDR3 contains 14 residues. The germline gives CDR1 SGHAT, CDR2 FQNNGV. Trimming shortened V by 1 base and J by 7 bases, and 14 bases separated the two germline ends. This CDR3 reads CASSLGPRRGEQYF. CDR3 bases: TGTGCCAGCAGCTTAGGTCCCCGACGTGGGGAGCAGTACTTC.

This clonotype was counted ten times or more. The chain carries TRBV29-1 and TRBJ1-1, with 7 bases identical to TRBD1. V shed 3 bases and J 1 base; nucleotides not matched to a gene: 2. The CDR3 spans 13 residues. Germline V gene lookup returns CDR1 SQVTM and CDR2 ANQGSEA. The CDR3 loop reads CSVEGTANTEAFF. The CDR3 DNA reads as TGCAGCGTTGAGGGGACAGCGAACACTGAAGCTTTCTTT.

This clonotype has only a few counts. A much larger clone differs by one base, so this may be a read error. The chain recombines TRBV20-1 with TRBJ2-7, with 13 bases aligning to TRBD2. The CDR3 consists of 14 residues. CDR1 DFQATT and CDR2 SNEGSKA come from the germline V gene (reference sequence). The CDR3 sequence: CSARTSGGSYEQHF. The CDR3 DNA reads as TGCAGTGCGCGGACTAGCGGGGGCTCCTACGAGCAGCACTTC.

Concerning this clonotype itself: A single base separates this from a much larger clone, so it may be a read error. V gene TRBV30 combines with J gene TRBJ1-1; TRBD1 matches 8 bases. J was trimmed by 10 bases and V by 4 bases; bases with no gene match: 11. Germline loops: CDR1 GTSNPN, CDR2 SVGIG (reference sequence). CDR3 length: 13 amino acids. CDR3 coding DNA: TGTGCCTGGATGGGACAGGCAATCGGGGGAGCTTTCTTT. As protein: CAWMGQAIGGAFF.

The rearrangement uses TRBV29-1 and TRBJ1-1; a possible D gene is TRBD1 (6 bases). The CDR3 sequence is 12 residues long. The V end lost 7 bases, the J end lost 3 bases, and 12 bases lay between the germline ends. Germline CDR1 SQVTM, CDR2 ANQGSEA. The CDR3 coding sequence is TGCAGCGCCGACGAGGGGGACACTGAAGCTTTCTTT. Translated, it gives CSADEGDTEAFF.

This clonotype appeared many times. V gene TRBV11-1 combines with J gene TRBJ2-3; D is uncertain. This CDR3 is 14 amino acids long. Per the germline V gene, CDR1 is SGHAT and CDR2 is FQDESV (reference sequence). V was clipped by 3 bases and J by 0 bases, with 7 bases between them. The DNA for the CDR3 is TGTGCCAGCAGCTTGTGGCAGAGCACAGATACGCAGTATTTT. Translating gives CASSLWQSTDTQYF.

The table lists this clonotype with a few counts. The CDR3 sequence is CASSQNSRTAYEQYF. CDR3 in DNA: TGTGCCAGCAGCCAAAATAGCAGGACAGCCTACGAGCAGTACTTC. V and J are TRBV6-6 and TRBJ2-7; a weak D match, TRBD1 (6 bases). With 6 bases removed from V and 2 bases from J, the gap between germline ends came to 17 bases. Germline V gene sequence: CDR1 MNHNY, CDR2 SVGAGI (reference sequence). CDR3 length: 15 residues.

There are many counts of this clonotype. The chain carries TRBV5-5 and TRBJ1-5; D is unresolved. The V and J ends lost 1 base and 7 bases respectively, with 15 bases between them. The germline gives CDR1 SGHKS, CDR2 YYEKEE (reference sequence). The CDR3 totals 15 residues. The CDR3 DNA reads TGTGCCAGCAGCTTGAATAGCCCAGCCGGACAGCCCCAGCATTTT. Its translation is CASSLNSPAGQPQHF.

The chain is built from TRBV6-1 and TRBJ2-1; D may be TRBD2 (6 bases). The CDR3 is 15 amino acids. Per the germline V gene, CDR1 is MNHNS and CDR2 is SASEGT. The germline V and J ends were trimmed by 6 bases and 5 bases, with 17 bases remaining between them. In DNA, the CDR3 is TGTGCCAGCAGAACAAAGCGGGCAGCGGACAATGAGCAGTTCTTC. It yields the protein CASRTKRAADNEQFF.

This chain uses TRBV20-1 with TRBJ2-7; 14 positions match TRBD2. V lost 3 bases, J lost 4 bases, and 2 bases stayed unmatched. CDR1 DFQATT and CDR2 SNEGSKA come from the germline V gene (reference sequence). The CDR3 contains 14 residues. Here the CDR3 DNA reads TGCAGTGCTAGGGGGACTAGCGGGGGTTACGAGCAGTACTTC. This encodes CSARGTSGGYEQYF.

The CDR3 here is CASSPRGGRGHEQYF. The CDR3 DNA follows: TGTGCCAGCAGCCCGAGGGGGGGCAGAGGCCACGAGCAGTACTTC. V gene TRBV11-3 combines with J gene TRBJ2-7, with D tentatively TRBD2 (7 bases). Germline V lookup: CDR1 SGHNT, CDR2 YENEEA. This CDR3 region has 15 residues. Between the trimmed V and J ends, which lost 5 bases and 5 bases, there was a span of 19 bases.

In this sample, this clonotype turned up a few times. This sequence may be a read error, since a much larger clone differs from it by one base. The chain has TRBV7-2 and TRBJ1-4; D may be TRBD1 (6 bases). The germline V gene has CDR1 SGHTA and CDR2 FQGNSA. The CDR3 has 15 residues. CDR3 coding DNA: TGTGCCTGCAGCTTAGCCGGCGGACAGTACGAAAAACTGTTTTTT. Translation: CACSLAGGQYEKLFF.

This clonotype occurred many times. The V and J genes are TRBV15 and TRBJ2-1, with D maybe TRBD2 (5 bases). The CDR3 runs 15 residues. Deletions cut 1 base from V and 8 bases from J, with 15 bases between. The germline V gene has CDR1 LNHNV and CDR2 YYDKDF (reference sequence). The CDR3 protein is CATSRVSGIMHEQFF. In nucleotides, the CDR3 is TGTGCCACCAGCAGAGTTTCGGGGATCATGCATGAGCAGTTCTTC.

Many counts were recorded for this clonotype. The chain couples TRBV20-1 to TRBJ2-7; 10 bases map to TRBD1. J gave up 3 bases and V 4 bases, and 6 bases lay outside the gene matches. The V gene's germline CDR1 is DFQATT and CDR2 SNEGSKA (reference sequence). The CDR3 runs 14 residues. The CDR3 sequence: CSATLGTGDYEQYF. CDR3 nucleotide sequence: TGCAGTGCTACCCTTGGGACAGGGGACTACGAGCAGTACTTC.

This clonotype was picked up many times. V gene TRBV19 combines with J gene TRBJ2-3; TRBD2 matches at 9 bases. Trimming took 4 bases from V and 2 from J; bases not matched to a gene: 7. The CDR3 runs to 16 residues. Germline CDR1 is LNHDA and CDR2 is SQIVND (reference sequence). CDR3 protein: CASSTRTSGSTDTQYF. CDR3 nucleotide sequence: TGTGCCAGTAGTACACGAACTAGCGGGTCCACAGATACGCAGTATTTT. The whole variable domain, filled in from reference TRBV19 and TRBJ2-3, reads DGGITQSPKYLFRKEGQNVTLSCEQNLNHDAMYWYRQDPGQGLRLIYYSQIVNDFQKGDIAEGYSVSREKKESFPLTVTSAQKNPTAFYLCASSTRTSGSTDTQYFGPGTRLTVL.

This clonotype was seen a handful of times. The CDR3 carries no conserved terminal phenylalanine or tryptophan, so it likely arises from a read error. No DNA is shown, since the ends of the CDR3 on it are uncertain; the CDR3 is the one TCRdb lists. The chain has TRBV2 and TRBJ2-7; the DNA was not used to check the table's D call, TRBD2. The CDR3 numbers 12 amino acids, ends counted. Germline V lookup: CDR1 SNHLY, CDR2 FYNNEI. This CDR3 is CASSGEREAFRL.

This clonotype was seen repeatedly, ten times or more. The V and J genes are TRBV29-1 and TRBJ2-7; D could derive from TRBD1 or TRBD2 (5 bases each). The CDR3 is 13 amino acids. Germline CDR1 and CDR2: SQVTM and ANQGSEA. The V end was cut by 5 bases, the J end by 6 bases, with 17 bases between. The CDR3 reads CSVLIGTTAEQYF. CDR3 nucleotides: TGCAGCGTTTTGATAGGGACGACCGCCGAGCAGTACTTC.

This clonotype was counted many times. The chain recombines TRBV2 with TRBJ1-3; no clear D. CDR1 and CDR2 from the germline V gene are SNHLY and FYNNEI. The CDR3 has 16 residues. The V end lost 6 bases, the J end lost 2 bases, and 17 bases lay between the germline ends. The chain's CDR3 is CASSSTLSGAGNTIYF. CDR3 nucleotide sequence: TGTGCCAGCAGCAGCACTCTCTCGGGAGCTGGAAACACCATATATTTT.

This clonotype showed up many times. The genes are TRBV15 and TRBJ1-3; D uncertain. CDR1 is LNHNV, CDR2 YYDKDF, per germline (reference sequence). There are 14 residues in the CDR3. V shed 6 bases and J shed 0 bases, with 9 bases lying between them. CDR3 sequence (DNA): TGTGCCACCAGAACATCGAGCTCTGGAAACACCATATATTTT. This translates into CATRTSSSGNTIYF.